Below, 17 T cell receptor beta chains from the same sample are listed, as sequenced in a study of cytomegalovirus exposure and HLA in healthy donors. Vbeta (60) and Jbeta (13) primers were used in the PCR. Sequencing used immunoSEQ multiplex PCR; TCRdb keeps in-frame clones, though not all of them. The sample shows some 70,000 clones, 60% to 75% of them seen only once. The sample consisted of PBMCs. The receptors come from a male donor in good health and CMV-seropositive.

This clone came up a few times. The chain recombines TRBV4-2 with TRBJ1-6, with 10 positions matching TRBD1. The CDR3 sequence is 17 residues long. Trimming took 3 bases from V and 7 from J; bases not matched to a gene: 9. Germline V gene data show CDR1 as LGHNA and CDR2 as YNFKEQ. The DNA of the CDR3 is TGTGCCAGCAGCCAGACCTCGACAGGGGGCGCGAATTCACCCCTCCACTTT. As protein: CASSQTSTGGANSPLHF.

The chain uses TRBV7-9 and TRBJ1-6; D is undetermined. There are 10 residues in the CDR3. CDR1 and CDR2 from the germline V gene are SEHNR and FQNEAQ (reference sequence). V was trimmed by 8 bases and J by 9 bases, leaving 5 bases between them. Here the CDR3 DNA reads TGTGCCAGCCGGGGTTCACCCCTCCACTTT. It translates to CASRGSPLHF.

The chain couples TRBV6-6 to TRBJ1-2, with 7 positions matching TRBD1. In germline, CDR1 is MNHNY, CDR2 SVGAGI (reference sequence). The CDR3 spans 14 residues. V trimming: 6 bases; J trimming: 5 bases; junction bases outside the gene matches: 9. Here the CDR3 reads CASRDPETGYGYTF. The CDR3 DNA follows: TGTGCCAGCAGGGACCCCGAGACAGGGTATGGCTACACCTTC.

This clone was seen a single time. The chain combines TRBV2 with TRBJ1-2; 7 nucleotides agree with TRBD1. J was trimmed by 3 bases and V by 4 bases; bases with no gene match: 2. Germline-derived CDR1 and CDR2 are SNHLY and FYNNEI. This CDR3 contains 13 residues. This CDR3 reads CASSGGQDYGYTF. For the CDR3, the DNA is TGTGCCAGCAGTGGAGGACAGGACTATGGCTACACCTTC.

The chain is built from TRBV6-5 and TRBJ1-2; no clear D. Trimming took off 5 bases at V and 2 bases at J, with 6 bases between the two ends. The germline V gene has CDR1 MNHEY and CDR2 SVGAGI. This CDR3 spans 12 amino acids. The CDR3 coding sequence is TGTGCCAGCAGTGAACAGAACTATGGCTACACCTTC. This gives the protein CASSEQNYGYTF.

The CDR3 spells CASSLSDRPGQPQHF. CDR3 in DNA: TGTGCCAGCAGCCTATCGGACAGACCGGGTCAGCCCCAGCATTTT. The gene calls are TRBV7-6 and TRBJ1-5; D perhaps matches TRBD1 (6 bases). V was pared by 5 bases and J by 6 bases, with 17 bases between. Germline V gives CDR1 SGHVS, CDR2 FNYEAQ. This CDR3 is built from 15 residues.

The genes are TRBV7-2 and TRBJ2-5, with D possibly matching TRBD2 (6 bases). The end of the DNA aligns better with TRBJ2-7, so the J call may be wrong. Germline CDR1 is SGHTA and CDR2 is FQGNSA. This CDR3 contains 16 residues. The DNA of the CDR3 is TGTGCCAGCAGCCCTGGGGGTGGACTAAGCTCCTACGAGCAGTACTTC. Its protein is CASSPGGGLSSYEQYF.

The gene calls are TRBV4-1 and TRBJ1-4; no clear D. The CDR3 sequence is 16 residues long. Trimming stripped 0 bases from V and 8 bases from J, with 16 bases between. CDR1 and CDR2 (germline): MGHRA, YSYEKL. Here the CDR3 reads CASSQEGGSFREKLFF. CDR3 coding DNA: TGCGCCAGCAGCCAAGAGGGCGGGTCGTTTCGGGAAAAACTGTTTTTT.

The genes are TRBV19 and TRBJ2-7; D is perhaps TRBD1 (6 bases). This CDR3 is 15 amino acids long. V gave up 5 bases and J gave up 4 bases, with 18 bases separating them. Germline CDR1 reads LNHDA; CDR2 reads SQIVND (reference sequence). The CDR3 spells CASSLVYGQPYEQYF. In DNA form, the CDR3 reads TGTGCCAGTAGTTTGGTTTACGGACAGCCTTACGAGCAGTACTTC.

The chain uses TRBV5-4 and TRBJ2-2; 8 nucleotides line up with TRBD1. The CDR3 length is 16 residues. The trim removed 4 bases at V and 6 bases at J, leaving 11 bases unmatched. The germline V gene encodes CDR1 SGHNT and CDR2 YYREEE (reference sequence). CDR3 in amino acids: CASSTRQGLVSGELFF. CDR3 nucleotide sequence: TGTGCCAGCAGCACTCGACAGGGGCTCGTATCCGGGGAGCTGTTTTTT. The entire variable domain, with the rest obtained from reference TRBV5-4 and TRBJ2-2, is as follows: ETGVTQSPTHLIKTRGQQVTLRCSSQSGHNTVSWYQQALGQGPQFIFQYYREEENGRGNFPPRFSGLQFPNYSSELNVNALELDDSALYLCASSTRQGLVSGELFFGEGSRLTVL.

V gene TRBV9 combines with J gene TRBJ2-1, with 10 nucleotides matching TRBD1. Germline trimming cut 5 bases from V and 9 bases from J; bases unmatched to any gene: 11. The germline V gene encodes CDR1 SGDLS and CDR2 YYNGEE. The length of the CDR3 is 15 residues. CDR3 sequence reads: CASSPWGQGSGEQFF. The CDR3 DNA reads TGTGCCAGCAGTCCTTGGGGACAGGGGTCGGGTGAGCAGTTCTTC.

This rearrangement joins TRBV10-1 to TRBJ2-3; 10 bases align to TRBD2. Germline V gene sequence: CDR1 WNHNN, CDR2 SYGVQD (reference sequence). V gave up 2 bases and J gave up 4 bases; unmatched junction bases: 9. This CDR3 comprises 17 residues. In DNA, the CDR3 is TGCGCCAGCAGTGAGGGGATAGCGGGGGGTAACGCAGATACGCAGTATTTT. Encoded protein: CASSEGIAGGNADTQYF.

This clone came up once. Here the CDR3 DNA reads TGCGCCAGCTTCCGGGAGGGATGTGTGGGTCAGCCCCAGCATTTT. This sequence encodes CASFREGCVGQPQHF. The chain employs TRBV10-1 and TRBJ1-5; D is unresolved. The CDR3 has 15 amino acids. CDR1 is WNHNN, CDR2 SYGVQD, per germline (reference sequence). V lost 8 bases and J 6 bases, leaving 20 bases between the germline ends.

This clone was counted between two and nine times. The chain couples TRBV29-1 to TRBJ1-2; TRBD1 matches at 10 bases. Germline-derived CDR1 and CDR2 are SQVTM and ANQGSEA. V lost 7 bases and J lost 4; bases outside the gene matches: 6. The CDR3 contains 13 residues. The CDR3 nucleotides read TGCAGCGCTATGACAGGGGGCTTCTATGGCTACACCTTC. This translates into CSAMTGGFYGYTF.

J is TRBJ2-3 and V is TRBV9, with 8 bases that match TRBD1. Losses at the gene ends were 5 bases for V and 4 bases for J; bases not matched to a gene: 6. Germline CDR1 SGDLS, CDR2 YYNGEE. This CDR3 spans 14 amino acids. The chain's CDR3 is CASSPTGEADTQYF. The CDR3, as DNA: TGTGCCAGCAGTCCGACAGGGGAGGCAGATACGCAGTATTTT. Together with reference TRBV9 and TRBJ2-3, the CDR3 gives the full variable domain: DSGVTQTPKHLITATGQRVTLRCSPRSGDLSVYWYQQSLDQGLQFLIQYYNGEERAKGNILERFSAQQFPDLHSELNLSSLELGDSALYFCASSPTGEADTQYFGPGTRLTVL.

This rearrangement joins TRBV5-1 to TRBJ1-1; 7 bases are shared with TRBD1. Germline loops: CDR1 SGHRS, CDR2 YFSETQ. V trimming: 4 bases; J trimming: 3 bases; junction bases outside the gene matches: 6. CDR3 length: 14 residues. CDR3 sequence reads: CASSLSGTDTEAFF. DNA for the CDR3: TGCGCCAGCAGCCTGTCCGGGACAGACACTGAAGCTTTCTTT.

The DNA of the CDR3 is TGCGCCAGCAGCTTTCAAACCTACACAGATACGCAGTATTTT. Amino acid sequence: CASSFQTYTDTQYF. The genes are TRBV5-1 and TRBJ2-3; D is unresolved. Germline lookup yields CDR1 SGHRS and CDR2 YFSETQ. CDR3 length equals 14 residues. V was trimmed by 2 bases and J by 2 bases, leaving 9 bases between them.